These T cell receptor beta chains were read from a single sample in a study of HIV-infected children after antiretroviral therapy interruption. TCRdb recomputed calls from the 3' RACE reads with MiXCR, one row per CDR3 protein. The sample lists under 50,000 distinct CDR3 sequences; about 4.3% were seen once. Sequenced material: CD45RA+ CD4+ T cells from PBMCs, pooled from several time points, taken from a donor given antiretroviral therapy, either interrupted or continuous. All receptors come from a pool of human donors with HIV. Both conserved end residues are part of each CDR3. The order of the fields is clone size, J gene, D gene, V gene, CDR3 protein, CDR3 DNA. D genes are given only for firm matches. Clone size is stated in some rows and not others, as once, few, many or a class when expanded.

clone size: many; J gene: TRBJ1-2; D gene: TRBD1; V gene: TRBV6-6; CDR3 protein: CASSYYRDSYGYTF; CDR3 DNA: TGTGCCAGCAGTTACTATAGGGACAGCTATGGCTACACCTTC
clone size: many; J gene: TRBJ1-2; D gene: -; V gene: TRBV18; CDR3 protein: CASSPPGLQYGYTF; CDR3 DNA: TGTGCCAGCTCACCACCGGGGTTACAATATGGCTACACCTTC
clone size: -; J gene: TRBJ1-1; D gene: -; V gene: TRBV20-1; CDR3 protein: CSAWDVDWNTEAFF; CDR3 DNA: TGCAGTGCTTGGGATGTGGATTGGAACACTGAAGCTTTCTTT
clone size: many; J gene: TRBJ2-1; D gene: TRBD1; V gene: TRBV29-1; CDR3 protein: CSVEWRRDREGEQFF; CDR3 DNA: TGCAGCGTTGAATGGCGAAGGGACAGGGAGGGTGAGCAGTTCTTC
clone size: many; J gene: TRBJ1-2; D gene: -; V gene: TRBV27; CDR3 protein: CASSLRGSNGYTF; CDR3 DNA: TGTGCCAGCAGTTTACGGGGGAGTAATGGCTACACCTTC
clone size: many; J gene: TRBJ2-2; D gene: -; V gene: TRBV15; CDR3 protein: CATSPSAGNSYNTGELFF; CDR3 DNA: TGTGCCACCAGCCCGAGCGCGGGAAATAGTTATAACACCGGGGAGCTGTTTTTT
clone size: few; J gene: TRBJ2-2; D gene: -; V gene: TRBV11-2; CDR3 protein: CASSLGFLGELFF; CDR3 DNA: TGTGCCAGCAGCTTAGGATTCCTCGGGGAGCTGTTTTTT
clone size: many; J gene: TRBJ2-5; D gene: -; V gene: TRBV7-9; CDR3 protein: CASSLRGLPETQYF; CDR3 DNA: TGTGCCAGCAGCTTACGTGGCCTCCCCGAGACCCAGTACTTC
clone size: few; J gene: TRBJ2-5; D gene: -; V gene: TRBV6-2/TRBV6-3; CDR3 protein: CASSYSTRGETQYF; CDR3 DNA: TGTGCCAGCAGTTACTCGACAAGAGGGGAGACCCAGTACTTC
clone size: many; J gene: TRBJ1-6; D gene: -; V gene: TRBV2; CDR3 protein: CASSVGSSYNSPLHF; CDR3 DNA: TGTGCCAGCAGTGTCGGGAGCTCCTATAATTCACCCCTCCACTTT
clone size: -; J gene: TRBJ1-2; D gene: TRBD1; V gene: TRBV5-1; CDR3 protein: CASKIGGADYGYTF; CDR3 DNA: TGCGCCAGCAAAATAGGGGGCGCGGACTATGGCTACACCTTC
clone size: few; J gene: TRBJ1-1; D gene: -; V gene: TRBV9; CDR3 protein: CASSAQGMTEAFF; CDR3 DNA: TGTGCCAGCAGCGCTCAGGGGATGACTGAAGCTTTCTTT
clone size: -; J gene: TRBJ2-7; D gene: -; V gene: TRBV29-1; CDR3 protein: CSVTDYGLDVEQYF; CDR3 DNA: TGCAGCGTTACCGACTACGGACTGGATGTCGAGCAGTACTTC
clone size: many; J gene: TRBJ2-3; D gene: -; V gene: TRBV29-1; CDR3 protein: CSVERARKGFTDTQYF; CDR3 DNA: TGCAGCGTTGAGAGGGCCCGTAAGGGGTTCACAGATACGCAGTATTTT
clone size: few; J gene: TRBJ2-3; D gene: -; V gene: TRBV7-6; CDR3 protein: CASSLKGGDTQYF; CDR3 DNA: TGTGCCAGCAGCTTAAAGGGCGGAGATACGCAGTATTTT
clone size: many; J gene: TRBJ2-6; D gene: TRBD2; V gene: TRBV27; CDR3 protein: CASSSSGGGVSGANVLTF; CDR3 DNA: TGTGCCAGCAGTTCATCCGGGGGAGGGGTCTCTGGGGCCAACGTCCTGACTTTC
clone size: -; J gene: TRBJ1-6; D gene: -; V gene: TRBV20-1; CDR3 protein: CSGMGGYNSPLHF; CDR3 DNA: TGCAGTGGGATGGGCGGTTATAATTCACCCCTCCACTTT
clone size: many; J gene: TRBJ1-1; D gene: TRBD1; V gene: TRBV18; CDR3 protein: CASSPPGRGTTEAFF; CDR3 DNA: TGTGCCAGCTCACCACCGGGCAGGGGGACTACTGAAGCTTTCTTT
clone size: many; J gene: TRBJ2-3; D gene: -; V gene: TRBV19; CDR3 protein: CASGASTDTQYF; CDR3 DNA: TGTGCCAGTGGGGCTAGCACAGATACGCAGTATTTT
clone size: many; J gene: TRBJ1-1; D gene: -; V gene: TRBV4-2; CDR3 protein: CASSQDGANTEAFF; CDR3 DNA: TGTGCCAGCAGCCAAGATGGGGCGAACACTGAAGCTTTCTTT
clone size: many; J gene: TRBJ2-7; D gene: -; V gene: TRBV9; CDR3 protein: CASSVSDNSYEQYF; CDR3 DNA: TGTGCCAGCAGCGTTTCGGACAACTCCTACGAGCAGTACTTC
clone size: many; J gene: TRBJ1-1; D gene: -; V gene: TRBV2; CDR3 protein: CATVPQGEAFF; CDR3 DNA: TGTGCCACCGTCCCCCAGGGTGAAGCTTTCTTT
clone size: many; J gene: TRBJ1-1; D gene: -; V gene: TRBV29-1; CDR3 protein: CSVERGLEAFF; CDR3 DNA: TGCAGCGTTGAACGCGGCCTTGAAGCTTTCTTT
clone size: many; J gene: TRBJ1-6; D gene: -; V gene: TRBV6-1; CDR3 protein: CASSEIDSYNSPLHF; CDR3 DNA: TGTGCCAGCAGTGAGATAGACTCCTATAATTCACCCCTCCACTTT
clone size: many; J gene: TRBJ2-7; D gene: -; V gene: TRBV14; CDR3 protein: CASSPVWLPYEQYF; CDR3 DNA: TGTGCCAGCAGCCCGGTCTGGCTCCCCTACGAGCAGTACTTC
clone size: -; J gene: TRBJ2-7; D gene: -; V gene: TRBV7-7; CDR3 protein: CASSSRGRGSYEQYF; CDR3 DNA: TGTGCTAGCAGCTCCCGAGGGCGGGGCTCCTACGAGCAGTACTTC
clone size: many; J gene: TRBJ2-1; D gene: TRBD2; V gene: TRBV3-1; CDR3 protein: CASSQRAGVLNEQFF; CDR3 DNA: TGTGCCAGCAGCCAACGTGCGGGAGTATTAAATGAGCAGTTCTTC
clone size: -; J gene: TRBJ1-5; D gene: -; V gene: TRBV19; CDR3 protein: CASSHPPRGHNQPQHF; CDR3 DNA: TGTGCCAGTAGTCACCCCCCCCGGGGCCACAATCAGCCCCAGCATTTT